This is a list of T cell receptor beta chains from one sample in a study of T cell changes during pregnancy in multiple sclerosis. The table came from immunoSEQ multiplex PCR; TCRdb's copy has only in-frame clones and leaves some out. The sample holds 84,000 or so clones, approximately 94% seen once. Sequencing used peripheral blood, obtained in the third trimester of pregnancy. Every receptor here comes from a female donor with multiple sclerosis, enrolled in a pregnancy study. Both conserved end residues are part of each CDR3. The D gene is left open where the match is weak. Where a row states a size, it is once, few, many or the class of an expanded clone; other rows omit it.

>TRBJ1-1|TRBV6-5|NA|NA
TGTGCCAGCAGGCCCCCTGGGGAGTGGAGGACTGAAGCTTTCTTT
CASRPPGEWRTEAFF
>TRBJ1-5|TRBV9|NA|NA
TGTGCCAGCAGCGTAGCGAGCAATCAGCCCCAGCATTTT
CASSVASNQPQHF
>TRBJ2-3|TRBV15|NA|TRBD1
TGTGCCACCAGCCAGAAGGGGGCCTACCCAAATACGCAGTATTTT
CATSQKGAYPNTQYF
>TRBJ2-7|TRBV6-1|NA|NA
TGTGCCAGCAGTGAAGGGCTGCTCGAGCAGTACTTC
CASSEGLLEQYF
>TRBJ1-1|TRBV4-1|NA|NA
TGCGCCAGCAGCCAACAAGTGGAAGATATCCAGGGAGAAGCTTTCTTT
CASSQQVEDIQGEAFF
>TRBJ2-1|TRBV7-3|NA|NA
TGTGCCAGCAGCTTAAATCCGGAGGCGCCCAATGAGCAGTTCTTC
CASSLNPEAPNEQFF
>TRBJ1-5|TRBV25-1|NA|NA
TGTGCCAGCAGTACAGGGCTTCTTTTTGGGCCCCAGCATTTT
CASSTGLLFGPQHF
>TRBJ2-5|TRBV5-6|NA|TRBD1
TGTGCCAGCAGCAGCAAAGTAAAGACAGGGAGTTTCCAAGAGACCCAGTACTTC
CASSSKVKTGSFQETQYF
>TRBJ1-2|TRBV30|NA|TRBD1
TGTGCCTGGAGTATTGGGGGACAGGGATATGGCTACACCTTC
CAWSIGGQGYGYTF
>TRBJ2-1|TRBV12-5|NA|NA
TGTGCTAGTGGTTTGGTACACGGACAGACCTACAATGAGCAGTTCTTC
CASGLVHGQTYNEQFF
>TRBJ1-1|TRBV15|NA|NA
TGTGCCACCAGCCGGGGAGGGGGATTCATGAACACTGAAGCTTTCTTT
CATSRGGGFMNTEAFF
>TRBJ2-5|TRBV19|NA|TRBD2
TGTGCCAGTAGTATAGGGGTGGGACTAGCGGAGCAAGAGACCCAGTACTTC
CASSIGVGLAEQETQYF
>TRBJ2-3|TRBV29-1|NA|TRBD1
TGCAGCGTGAATGGACAGGGTAAAACAGATACGCAGTATTTT
CSVNGQGKTDTQYF
>TRBJ2-3|TRBV7-5|NA|NA
TGTGCCAGAAGCTTATATCGGTATTTT
CARSLYRYF
>TRBJ2-2|TRBV27|NA|NA
TGTGCCAGCAGTTTTGAGGTGAACACCGGGGAGCTGTTTTTT
CASSFEVNTGELFF
>TRBJ1-5|TRBV5-6|NA|NA
TGTGCCAGCAGCCTAGGGGGGGGGAGCAATCAGCCCCAGCATTTT
CASSLGGGSNQPQHF
>TRBJ1-6|TRBV7-9|NA|NA
TGTGCCAGCAGCCCGGGGGGGGCCAACGAGATTTTT
CASSPGGANEIF
>TRBJ2-3|TRBV27|once|NA
TGTGCCAGCAGTTCCCTGGATACGCAGTATTTT
CASSSLDTQYF
>TRBJ1-1|TRBV11-2|NA|TRBD1
TGTGCCAGCAGCTCGGACAGGGGGCTACGTTCTGAAGCTTTCTTT
CASSSDRGLRSEAFF
>TRBJ1-6|TRBV5-1|NA|TRBD1
TGCGCCAGCAGCTCGACAGGGATCGACCATAATTCACCCCTCCACTTT
CASSSTGIDHNSPLHF
>TRBJ2-1|TRBV2|few|TRBD2
TGTGCCAGCCCCCTACGGGGGGTCTTCTTC
CASPLRGVFF
>TRBJ2-7|TRBV6-1|NA|TRBD1
TGTGCCAGCCAAGGACAGGTCAACTCCTACGAGCAGTACTTC
CASQGQVNSYEQYF
>TRBJ1-1|TRBV5-1|NA|TRBD1
TGCGCCAGCAGTCTTGACAGGGAAACTGAAGCTTTCTTT
CASSLDRETEAFF
>TRBJ1-3|TRBV4-1|once|NA
TGCGCCAGCAGCCGCGTGGACAGCTCTGGAAACACCATATATTTT
CASSRVDSSGNTIYF
>TRBJ2-1|TRBV4-2|NA|TRBD2
TGTGCCAGCAGCCAAGAATACCGGGGGGGAAATGAGCAGTTCTTC
CASSQEYRGGNEQFF
>TRBJ1-1|TRBV9|NA|TRBD1
TGTGCCAGCAGTCGTGACAGGGGGAAGAACACTGAAGCTTTCTTT
CASSRDRGKNTEAFF
>TRBJ1-2|TRBV6-1|NA|NA
TGTGCCAGCAGAGCCCCAGACTACTATGGCTACACCTTC
CASRAPDYYGYTF
>TRBJ2-7|TRBV29-1|NA|TRBD1
TGCAGCGTTCGGGACAGTTACTACGAGCAGTACTTC
CSVRDSYYEQYF
>TRBJ2-2|TRBV6-6|NA|TRBD1
TGTGCCAGCAGCAGGGGACAGGGGAACACCGGGGAGCTGTTTTTT
CASSRGQGNTGELFF
>TRBJ2-5|TRBV7-6|NA|NA
TGTGCCAGCAGCCCAGGGATGAGCCAGGCCCAGTACTTC
CASSPGMSQAQYF
>TRBJ2-1|TRBV7-2|NA|NA
TGTGCCAGCAGCCCCGGGGTCGAGCAGTTCTTC
CASSPGVEQFF
>TRBJ1-1|TRBV11-3|NA|NA
TGTGCCAGCAGCTTGCGGGGATACACTGAAGCTTTCTTT
CASSLRGYTEAFF
>TRBJ2-1|TRBV5-1|NA|TRBD1
TGCGCCAGCAGCCCCGGGACAGGGGGCAATGAGCAGTTCTTC
CASSPGTGGNEQFF
>TRBJ2-5|TRBV10-2|NA|TRBD1
TGCGCCAGCAGCACACAGGGGACCCAAGAGACCCAGTACTTC
CASSTQGTQETQYF
>TRBJ2-7|TRBV4-1|NA|TRBD1
TGCGCCAGCAGCCCACTGACAGGGGGAAATAGGTACGAGCAGTACTTC
CASSPLTGGNRYEQYF
>TRBJ1-1|TRBV5-1|NA|NA
TGCGCCAGCAGGGGGGCCAACACTGAAGCTTTCTTT
CASRGANTEAFF
>TRBJ1-2|TRBV2|NA|NA
TGTGCCAGCAAGAGGAGGGATGGCTACACCTTC
CASKRRDGYTF
>TRBJ1-6|TRBV6-1|NA|NA
TGTGCCAGCAGTGAAGCGCTTCTGGGCTTCGGGGTCACTGGGGATTCACCCCTCCACTTT
CASSEALLGFGVTGDSPLHF
>TRBJ2-3|TRBV30|NA|NA
TGTGCCTGGAGTGGTACGGGAATCACAGATACGCAGTATTTT
CAWSGTGITDTQYF
>TRBJ1-1|TRBV10-3|NA|TRBD1
TGTGCCATCAGCACAGGGGAACACACTGAAGCTTTCTTT
CAISTGEHTEAFF
>TRBJ1-2|TRBV2|NA|TRBD1
TGTGCCAGCAGGTTGGACAGGGGATCTAACTATGGCTACACCTTC
CASRLDRGSNYGYTF
>TRBJ1-5|TRBV21-1|NA|NA
TGTGCCAAAAGGACAGGGCTCGGCGACAATCAGCCCCAGCATTTT
CAKRTGLGDNQPQHF
>TRBJ2-2|TRBV29-1|NA|NA
TGCAGCGTTGCCAGGTTGAACACCGGGGAGCTGTTTTTT
CSVARLNTGELFF
>TRBJ2-1|TRBV27|NA|TRBD2
TGTGCCAGCAGTTCCCCCATGGGACTAGCGGGGGGCGAGCAGTTCTTC
CASSSPMGLAGGEQFF
>TRBJ1-6|TRBV18|NA|NA
TGTGCCAGCTCACTAACGACAGGTGACTATAATTCACCCCTCCACTTT
CASSLTTGDYNSPLHF
>TRBJ2-1|TRBV2|NA|TRBD1
TGTGCCAGCAGTGCACAGGGGTGGGATGAGCAGTTCTTC
CASSAQGWDEQFF
>TRBJ2-3|TRBV4-1|once|NA
TGCGCCAGCAGCCCCACAGGGGGGGCAGATACGCAGTATTTT
CASSPTGGADTQYF
>TRBJ2-7|TRBV5-5|NA|NA
TGTGCCAGCAGCGCAGGACAGCTTTCCTACGAGCAGTACTTC
CASSAGQLSYEQYF
>TRBJ1-4|TRBV9|NA|NA
TGTGCCAGCAGCGTAGGGCCAGATCCCCCGGAAAAACTGTTTTTT
CASSVGPDPPEKLFF